This T cell receptor beta chain was obtained from a study of blood T cell repertoires in COVID-19. Study summary: The United States, Italy and Spain supplied acute and convalescent COVID-19 samples. PBMCs, B-cell-depleted T cells, or T cells were the source of the cDNA or gDNA that made up the material.

This clone was counted many times. Original handling: Reference gene primer amplification gave nucleated cell count estimates. Generated by immunoSEQ multiplex PCR, the TCRdb table keeps only in-frame clones and is missing some. V and J calls and clone size follow that table, whereas D and trimming were derived from the DNA. Counted here are tens of thousands of clones, about 73% occurring once; the ten biggest clones make up roughly 18%. From germline, CDR1 is SGHVS and CDR2 FNYEAQ. The CDR3 runs 15 residues. V gave up 6 bases and J gave up 1 base, with 13 bases separating them. J is TRBJ2-1 and V is TRBV7-6; tentative D call: TRBD1 (6 bases). The sample comprised peripheral blood. The receptor was isolated from a woman aged 45-59 years with active or convalescent COVID-19. The CDR3 loop is CASRSGVGSYNEQFF. The CDR3 nucleotides read TGTGCCAGCAGGTCAGGGGTCGGGTCCTACAATGAGCAGTTCTTC.